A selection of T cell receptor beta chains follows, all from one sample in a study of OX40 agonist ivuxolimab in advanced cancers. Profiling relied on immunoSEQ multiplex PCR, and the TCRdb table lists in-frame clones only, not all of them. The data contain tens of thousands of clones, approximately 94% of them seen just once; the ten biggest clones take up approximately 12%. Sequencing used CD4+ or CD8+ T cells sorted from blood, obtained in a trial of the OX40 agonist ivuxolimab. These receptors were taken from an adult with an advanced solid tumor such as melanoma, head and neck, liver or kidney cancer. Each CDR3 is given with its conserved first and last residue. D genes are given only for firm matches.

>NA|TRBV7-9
CASIGTLNTEAFF
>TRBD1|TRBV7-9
CASTNRGRDYGYTF
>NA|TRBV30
CAWSPISYEQYF
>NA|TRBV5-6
CASTGVDYEQYF
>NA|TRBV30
CAWGVSEQFF
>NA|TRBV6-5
CASTPAGRAETQYF
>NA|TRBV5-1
CASSSGALGYTF
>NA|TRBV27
CASSTIHPGLSGANVLTF
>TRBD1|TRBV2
CASSEGPGTGLNYGYTF
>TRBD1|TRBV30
CAWSPDRVLYEQYF
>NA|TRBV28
CASSLRTTSGELFF
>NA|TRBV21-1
CASSKIEDSRPYEQYF
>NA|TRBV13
CASSLLGDYEQYF
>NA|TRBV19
CASTPGHHSNQPQHF
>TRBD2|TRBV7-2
CASSLELTSAYEQYF
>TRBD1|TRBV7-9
CASSSTGTGSGQPQHF
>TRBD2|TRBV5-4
CASSLKESGATYEQYF
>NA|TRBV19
CASSIGAGSNYGYTF
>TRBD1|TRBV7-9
CASSPGTAKETQYF
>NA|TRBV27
CATRWAMGNYGYTF
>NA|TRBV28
CASRRTGQGPDTQYF
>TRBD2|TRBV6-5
CASSLRSSGRWDEQFF
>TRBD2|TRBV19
CASSMASGSINEQFF
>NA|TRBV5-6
CASSLDYWANEPAYEQYF
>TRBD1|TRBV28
CASSTRQGAQPQHF
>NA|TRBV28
CAILGGNYGYTF
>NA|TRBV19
CASSTGGAPSYEQYF
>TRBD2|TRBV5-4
CASSSGLAEYEQYF
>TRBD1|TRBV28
CASSLFGTAEKPQHF
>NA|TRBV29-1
CSVEPGTGELFF
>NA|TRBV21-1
CASSKRGGNNEQFF
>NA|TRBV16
CASSPRGWELFF
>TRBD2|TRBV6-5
CACRERDHSYEQYF
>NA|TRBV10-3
CAISYDRLEQYF
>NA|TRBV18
CASSPGTVDPRNQPQHF
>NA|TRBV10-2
CASSELLNEQYF
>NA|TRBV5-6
CASSLAPHEQYF
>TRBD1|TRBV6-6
CASSQTGDGNSPLHF
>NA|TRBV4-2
CASSQELQPRGGELFF
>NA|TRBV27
CASSLGRDYEQYF
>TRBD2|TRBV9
CASSPRLAPVYNEQFF
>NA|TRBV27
CASSHTYPEETSFEKLFF
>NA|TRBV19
CASMIGQSEAFF
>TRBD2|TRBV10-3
CAISNPGTSGYNEQFF
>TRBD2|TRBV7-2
CASSSRLADSYEQYF
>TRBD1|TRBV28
CAISRGTGIWSPLHF
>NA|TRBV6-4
CASSDYLRAISYEQYF